The following is a T cell receptor beta chain sequence with its context. The data originate from a study of regulatory T cells in long-lasting Graves disease. Stated time point: newly diagnosed GD, antithyroid drugs for less than 3 months. The TCR library used RNA extracted from PBMCs. The TCR beta library used iRepertoire HTBI primers with Arm-PCR amplification of CDR3. TCRdb analysed the multiplex PCR reads with MiXCR anew, one entry per CDR3 protein. The sample shows 540,000 or so distinct CDR3 sequences, roughly 13% of them seen only once. The CDR3 has 13 residues. The ends lost 7 bases at V and 0 bases at J; junction bases unmatched: 6. Per the germline V gene, CDR1 is SQVTM and CDR2 is ANQGSEA. This sample also belongs to another study, concerning T cells in Graves' hyperthyroidism and ophthalmopathy. This second report adds: If no ophthalmopathy progression occurred within 18 months, Graves' hyperthyroidism was stable. The HTBI primer set served for first-round RT-PCR of the TCR CDR3.

The chain carries TRBV29-1 and TRBJ2-7; 7 bases line up with TRBD1. The sample consisted of peripheral blood mononuclear cells (PBMCs), taken at new diagnosis, from a patient treated with antithyroid drugs. The clonotype comes from a man aged 30 to 39 with Graves disease. The CDR3 reads CSALEGASYEQYF. DNA of the CDR3: TGCAGCGCCCTAGAGGGGGCCTCCTACGAGCAGTACTTC.